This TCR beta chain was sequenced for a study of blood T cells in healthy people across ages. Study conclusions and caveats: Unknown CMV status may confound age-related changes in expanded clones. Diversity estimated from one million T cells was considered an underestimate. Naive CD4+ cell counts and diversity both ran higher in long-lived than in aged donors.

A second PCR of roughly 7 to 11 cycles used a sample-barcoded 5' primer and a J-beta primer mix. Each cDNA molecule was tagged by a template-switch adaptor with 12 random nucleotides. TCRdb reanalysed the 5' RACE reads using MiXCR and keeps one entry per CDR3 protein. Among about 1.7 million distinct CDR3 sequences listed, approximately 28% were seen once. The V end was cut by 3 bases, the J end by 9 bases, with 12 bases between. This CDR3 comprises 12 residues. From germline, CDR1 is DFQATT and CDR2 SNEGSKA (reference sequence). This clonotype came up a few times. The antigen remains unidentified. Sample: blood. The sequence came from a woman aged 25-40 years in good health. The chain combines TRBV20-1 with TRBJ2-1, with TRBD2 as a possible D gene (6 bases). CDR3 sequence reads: CSASGSEREQFF. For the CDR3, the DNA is TGCAGTGCTAGCGGGAGCGAACGTGAGCAGTTCTTC.